These T cell receptor beta chains were read from a single sample in a study of shared clonotypes between healthy human individuals. Method: immunoSEQ multiplex PCR; TCRdb's copy keeps in-frame clones and lacks some. The top ten hold about 1.5% of the sample, which has 850,000 to 1,200,000 clones, roughly 70% seen once. Source material: memory CD4+ T cells sorted from blood. The receptor source for this set is a man younger than 35 in good health. Both conserved end residues are part of each CDR3. The order of the fields is clone size, J gene, D gene, V gene, CDR3 protein, CDR3 DNA. The D gene is left open where the match is weak. A row's size may be missing; if present it is once, few, many or a size class.

>.|TRBJ2-2|TRBD1|TRBV5-4
CASSTRQGTGELFF
TGTGCCAGCAGCACCAGACAGGGGACCGGGGAGCTGTTTTTT
>.|TRBJ1-1|.|TRBV30
CAWRYTGNTEAFF
TGTGCCTGGAGATATACAGGGAACACTGAAGCTTTCTTT
>.|TRBJ1-6|TRBD1|TRBV6-1
CASTPGQGTSPLHF
TGTGCCAGCACCCCGGGACAGGGCACTTCACCCCTCCACTTT
>.|TRBJ1-1|.|TRBV5-3
CARTRAGRNTEAFF
TGTGCCAGAACACGTGCAGGGAGGAACACTGAAGCTTTCTTT
>.|TRBJ2-5|TRBD1|TRBV11-1
CASRRQGQETQYF
TGTGCCAGCCGCAGACAGGGACAAGAGACCCAGTACTTC
>.|TRBJ1-4|TRBD1|TRBV19
CASSKTGGTNEKLFF
TGTGCCAGTAGCAAGACAGGGGGAACTAATGAAAAACTGTTTTTT
>.|TRBJ2-3|.|TRBV5-1
CASNTFEGADTQYF
TGCGCCAGCAATACCTTCGAGGGGGCAGATACGCAGTATTTT
>.|TRBJ1-2|TRBD1|TRBV7-3
CASSVGQGIGYTF
TGTGCCAGCAGCGTAGGACAGGGGATCGGCTACACCTTC
>.|TRBJ2-7|TRBD1|TRBV5-1
CASSYTGVFYEQYF
TGCGCCAGCAGCTATACAGGGGTTTTTTACGAGCAGTACTTC
>.|TRBJ1-1|TRBD1|TRBV10-3
CASDRGNMNTEAFF
TGTGCCAGCGACAGGGGGAACATGAACACTGAAGCTTTCTTT
>.|TRBJ2-1|.|TRBV27
CASSLQVSPYNEQFF
TGTGCCAGCAGTCTCCAAGTGAGCCCCTACAATGAGCAGTTCTTC
>.|TRBJ2-1|TRBD1|TRBV9
CASSARDRTYNEQFF
TGTGCCAGCAGCGCCCGGGACAGGACCTACAATGAGCAGTTCTTC
>.|TRBJ1-2|.|TRBV13
CASSFSEARTRGYTF
TGTGCCAGCAGCTTTTCTGAGGCGAGGACACGGGGCTACACCTTC
>many|TRBJ2-5|.|TRBV6-6
CASRRGVGDRETQYF
TGTGCCAGCAGAAGGGGGGTGGGGGACCGGGAGACCCAGTACTTC
>few|TRBJ2-7|TRBD1|TRBV5-1
CASSLGQGPYEQYF
TGCGCCAGCAGCCTGGGACAGGGACCCTACGAGCAGTACTTC
>.|TRBJ2-1|TRBD1|TRBV4-1
CASSQEGGGFYNEQFF
TGCGCCAGCAGCCAAGAAGGGGGCGGCTTCTACAATGAGCAGTTCTTC
>.|TRBJ1-4|.|TRBV5-6
CASSSVDATVNEKLFF
TGTGCCAGCAGCTCGGTAGATGCGACAGTTAATGAAAAACTGTTTTTT
>.|TRBJ2-1|TRBD2|TRBV18
CASSRTSGGDNEQFF
TGTGCCAGCTCCCGAACTAGCGGGGGGGACAATGAGCAGTTCTTC
>.|TRBJ1-2|.|TRBV2
CASILYNLSGGYTF
TGTGCCAGCATCCTGTACAACCTATCAGGGGGCTACACCTTC
>.|TRBJ2-3|.|TRBV2
CASTLTDTQYF
TGTGCCAGCACCTTGACAGATACGCAGTATTTT
>.|TRBJ2-2|TRBD2|TRBV5-4
CASSLGGGRISGELFF
TGTGCCAGCAGCTTGGGAGGCGGGAGAATATCCGGGGAGCTGTTTTTT
>.|TRBJ1-5|.|TRBV5-8
CASSLETIGNQPQHF
TGTGCCAGCAGCTTGGAGACTATTGGCAATCAGCCCCAGCATTTT
>few|TRBJ1-4|.|TRBV15
CATSDSAVVDEKLFF
TGTGCCACCAGCGATTCGGCTGTAGTCGATGAAAAACTGTTTTTT